This T cell receptor beta chain was sequenced in a study of cytomegalovirus exposure and HLA in healthy donors. Study-wide background: Ancestry clustering placed roughly four fifths of about 400 genotyped donors in the Caucasian-associated cluster.

13 Jbeta primers and 60 Vbeta primers were used for the PCR. The data were produced by immunoSEQ multiplex PCR, yet TCRdb's version contains in-frame clones alone and is incomplete. This table holds under 200,000 clones, about 84% found once. CDR1 is SGHTA and CDR2 is FQGNSA in the germline V gene. V dropped 5 bases and J dropped 1 base, with 17 bases sitting between them. The CDR3 consists of 16 residues. The chain links TRBV7-2 to TRBJ1-2; the D is unclear. Sequenced: PBMCs. The source of this sequence is a man aged 50 to 60 in good health and CMV-seropositive. The CDR3 is CASSRDGYRVNYGYTF. The CDR3 DNA reads TGTGCCAGCAGCCGTGACGGCTACCGGGTTAACTATGGCTACACCTTC.